At least ten counts were recorded for the clone carrying this TCR beta chain. This sample is drawn from a study of T-cell reconstitution after alpha-beta-depleted transplantation in children. The TCRbeta library was prepared with unique molecular identifiers. TCRdb re-derived calls from the PCR reads in MiXCR, one entry per CDR3 protein. This table has 380,000 or so distinct CDR3 sequences, about 14% appearing once. The CDR3 is made up of 16 amino acids. Per the germline V gene, CDR1 is ENHRY and CDR2 is SYGVKD. The V gene lost 4 bases and the J gene lost 6 bases, with 18 bases spanning the gap. The source of this sequence is a human donor who donated a stem cell graft to a child with Fanconi anemia. This chain links TRBV10-3 with TRBJ2-2, with D possibly matching TRBD2 (5 bases). Here the sequenced sample was PBMCs, taken from the stem cell graft. The DNA of the CDR3 is TGTGCCATCAGTGCCCAGGAGTCCCGGGGTGCCGGGGAGCTGTTTTTT. It encodes CAISAQESRGAGELFF.